The 21 T cell receptor beta chains given below trace back to one sample, sequenced in a study of control samples from healthy donors and cancer patients. Clones were read by immunoSEQ multiplex PCR, and TCRdb kept only the in-frame ones, dropping some. The sample contains 130,000 to 150,000 clones, 85% to 95% of which appear only once. The sample consisted of PBMCs. These receptors were taken from a man aged 60 to 69 with colorectal cancer.

The chain recombines TRBV6-5 with TRBJ2-1, with 10 bases identical to TRBD2. Germline V gene data show CDR1 as MNHEY and CDR2 as SVGAGI. CDR3 length: 15 amino acids. J lost 7 bases, V lost 6 bases, and 9 bases had no gene match. CDR3 loop: CASRQRGGRKNEQFF. The DNA for the CDR3 is TGTGCCAGCAGGCAGCGGGGGGGCCGAAAGAATGAGCAGTTCTTC.

The table lists this clone with a count of one. The V and J genes are TRBV10-3 and TRBJ1-2; D possibly corresponds to TRBD1 (6 bases). Trimming left V 4 bases short and J 6 bases short, with 15 bases between. Germline CDR1 reads ENHRY; CDR2 reads SYGVKD. The CDR3 totals 14 residues. Here the CDR3 reads CAISGRDGGDGYTF. The CDR3 DNA is TGTGCCATCAGTGGTCGGGACGGGGGCGATGGCTACACCTTC.

V gene TRBV9 combines with J gene TRBJ2-1, with D perhaps given as TRBD1 or TRBD2 (5 bases each). The CDR3 extends over 14 amino acids. V dropped 4 bases and J dropped 6 bases, with 14 bases sitting between them. Germline assignment: CDR1 SGDLS and CDR2 YYNGEE. In DNA form, the CDR3 reads TGTGCCAGCAGCACCTCCCCAGGGAGCAATGAGCAGTTCTTC. Translating gives CASSTSPGSNEQFF.

V gene TRBV9 combines with J gene TRBJ1-2, with D possibly TRBD1 on 5 matching bases. This CDR3 is 16 amino acids long. Per germline, CDR1 SGDLS and CDR2 YYNGEE. Trimming took off 0 bases at V and 4 bases at J, with 16 bases between the two ends. In DNA form, the CDR3 reads TGTGCCAGCAGCGTAGGCTTCGGGGGATCGGGCTATGGCTACACCTTC. Its protein is CASSVGFGGSGYGYTF.

The rearrangement uses TRBV11-2 and TRBJ1-4, with D unresolved. V lost 2 bases and J lost 6, with 13 bases in between. The length of the CDR3 is 15 residues. Germline V gene data show CDR1 as SGHAT and CDR2 as FQNNGV. The CDR3 region has the DNA TGTGCCAGCAGCTTACCCACGGAGTCATATGAAAAACTGTTTTTT. Protein product: CASSLPTESYEKLFF. Full variable domain (rest looked up from reference TRBV11-2 and TRBJ1-4): EAGVAQSPRYKIIEKRQSVAFWCNPISGHATLYWYQQILGQGPKLLIQFQNNGVVDDSQLPKDRFSAERLKGVDSTLKIQPAKLEDSAVYLCASSLPTESYEKLFFGSGTQLSVL.

This chain connects TRBV7-8 to TRBJ2-5; D might be TRBD1 (5 bases). Germline V gene lookup returns CDR1 SGHVS and CDR2 FQNEAQ. Trimming took off 5 bases at V and 4 bases at J, with 14 bases between the two ends. This CDR3 comprises 14 residues. CDR3 loop: CASSPATVRETQYF. The CDR3 region has the DNA TGTGCCAGCAGCCCGGCGACAGTACGAGAGACCCAGTACTTC.

The genes are TRBV9 and TRBJ1-1, with D possibly TRBD1 on 5 matching bases. The CDR3 covers 13 residues. V was shortened by 5 bases and J by 6 bases, with 14 bases between the two germline ends. Germline V gene data show CDR1 as SGDLS and CDR2 as YYNGEE. Here the CDR3 DNA reads TGTGCCAGCAGTTCCGGACAAGTAGCTGAAGCTTTCTTT. This encodes CASSSGQVAEAFF.

This chain connects TRBV27 to TRBJ2-7; 7 bases are a match to TRBD1. V was clipped by 6 bases and J by 4 bases; unmatched bases: 12. CDR3 size: 15 residues. Germline lookup yields CDR1 MNHEY and CDR2 SMNVEV (reference sequence). This CDR3 is CASRLRTGPDYEQYF. CDR3 nucleotides: TGTGCCAGCAGACTCCGGACAGGCCCAGATTACGAGCAGTACTTC.

The J gene is TRBJ2-5, the V gene TRBV24-1; D may be TRBD2 (7 bases). Germline lookup yields CDR1 KGHDR and CDR2 SFDVKD. The CDR3 runs 15 residues. Between the trimmed V and J ends, which lost 0 bases and 4 bases, there was a span of 11 bases. The CDR3 reads CATSDLAGAGETQYF. The DNA for the CDR3 is TGTGCCACCAGTGATTTGGCGGGGGCGGGAGAGACCCAGTACTTC.

The chain is built from TRBV7-9 and TRBJ1-6, with D tentatively TRBD1 (5 bases). Germline V gives CDR1 SEHNR, CDR2 FQNEAQ (reference sequence). This CDR3 has 19 amino acids. Trimming took 3 bases from V and 0 from J, leaving 18 bases between them. Here the CDR3 reads CASSFEVQGRSSYNSPLHF. In DNA, the CDR3 is TGTGCCAGCAGCTTCGAGGTCCAGGGCCGAAGCTCCTATAATTCACCCCTCCACTTT.

The gene calls are TRBV7-2 and TRBJ2-1; possibly TRBD1 for D (5 bases). Trimming removed 1 base at V and 3 bases at J, with 10 bases between. CDR3 length: 15 residues. Germline CDR1 SGHTA, CDR2 FQGNSA. CDR3 in amino acids: CASSLEGQGYNEQFF. CDR3 DNA: TGTGCCAGCAGCTTAGAAGGGCAGGGCTACAATGAGCAGTTCTTC.

This chain uses TRBV19 with TRBJ1-4, with TRBD1 matching 7 bases. The V segment lost 5 bases and the J segment 3 bases; nucleotides outside the gene matches: 6. This CDR3 has 15 residues. Germline lookup yields CDR1 LNHDA and CDR2 SQIVND (reference sequence). This chain's CDR3 is CASSLQGLPNEKLFF. The CDR3, as DNA: TGTGCCAGTAGTTTACAGGGGCTACCTAATGAAAAACTGTTTTTT.

CDR3 region: CASFRGRSFGEQFF. CDR3 nucleotides: TGCGCCAGCTTCAGGGGCCGGTCCTTCGGGGAGCAGTTCTTC. V is TRBV5-1 and J is TRBJ2-1; TRBD1 is a possible D gene (6 bases). V was trimmed by 7 bases and J by 10 bases, leaving 21 bases between them. Germline V gene sequence: CDR1 SGHRS, CDR2 YFSETQ. The CDR3 consists of 14 residues.

The chain has TRBV25-1 and TRBJ1-6; TRBD1 is a possible D gene (6 bases). There are 16 residues in the CDR3. CDR1 and CDR2 (germline): MGHDK, SYGVNS. V lost 2 bases, J lost 9 bases, and 17 bases lay in between. The CDR3 coding sequence is TGTGCCAGCAGTGAAGCGGGGGCGACAGGAGGTTCACCCCTCCACTTT. Amino acid sequence: CASSEAGATGGSPLHF.

The V gene is TRBV5-8, the J gene TRBJ1-1, with D unclear. The CDR3 totals 12 residues. V was pared by 6 bases and J by 4 bases, with 10 bases between. Germline V gene data show CDR1 as SGHTS and CDR2 as YDEGEE. The chain's CDR3 is CASTETATEAFF. As DNA, the CDR3 is TGTGCCAGCACCGAGACTGCCACTGAAGCTTTCTTT.

This chain uses TRBV6-2 or TRBV6-3 with TRBJ2-7; TRBD1 matches at 7 bases. The CDR3 consists of 15 residues. After removal of 1 base from V and 3 bases from J, the junction contained 6 bases not matched to a gene. Germline-derived CDR1 and CDR2 are MNHEY and SVGEGT. The CDR3 here is CASSYFAGTVYEQYF. The DNA for the CDR3 is TGTGCCAGCAGTTACTTCGCCGGGACAGTCTACGAGCAGTACTTC.

V usage is TRBV7-9 and J usage is TRBJ1-4; D remains unclear. V shed 1 base and J shed 1 base, with 4 bases lying between them. Germline loops: CDR1 SEHNR, CDR2 FQNEAQ (reference sequence). The CDR3 length is 14 residues. CDR3: CASSLDGTNEKLFF. CDR3 bases: TGTGCCAGCAGCTTAGATGGAACTAATGAAAAACTGTTTTTT.

The chain couples TRBV19 to TRBJ1-1; the match to TRBD1 covers 7 bases. Germline V CDR1 and CDR2: LNHDA, SQIVND (reference sequence). This CDR3 region has 17 residues. The V segment lost 7 bases and the J segment 4 bases; nucleotides outside the gene matches: 18. The chain's CDR3 is CASTPERGPLSGTEAFF. As DNA, the CDR3 is TGTGCCAGTACTCCCGAAAGGGGGCCATTGTCGGGCACTGAAGCTTTCTTT.

V gene TRBV3-1 (or the pseudogene TRBV3-2) combines with J gene TRBJ2-3; D perhaps matches TRBD2 (6 bases). Trimming shortened V by 0 bases and J by 2 bases, and 12 bases separated the two germline ends. The CDR3 is 16 amino acids. Germline V gives CDR1 LGHDT, CDR2 YNNKEL (reference sequence). The CDR3 protein is CASSQEPGLITDTQYF. In DNA, the CDR3 is TGTGCCAGCAGCCAAGAACCGGGACTTATCACAGATACGCAGTATTTT.

CDR3 bases: TGTGCCAGCAGCGTAGATGGGGGAATGAACACTGAAGCTTTCTTT. It specifies CASSVDGGMNTEAFF. This chain links TRBV9 with TRBJ1-1, with D possibly being TRBD1 (5 bases). The germline V and J ends were trimmed by 0 bases and 0 bases, with 9 bases remaining between them. The CDR3 extends over 15 amino acids. The germline gives CDR1 SGDLS, CDR2 YYNGEE.

This chain links TRBV28 with TRBJ2-2; tentatively, D is TRBD1 or TRBD2 (5 bases each). The V end was cut by 7 bases, the J end by 0 bases, with 15 bases between. In germline, CDR1 is MDHEN, CDR2 SYDVKM. This CDR3 is built from 16 residues. The CDR3 DNA reads TGTGCCAGCACCACAATCGGGGCAGCGAACACCGGGGAGCTGTTTTTT. Translated, it gives CASTTIGAANTGELFF.